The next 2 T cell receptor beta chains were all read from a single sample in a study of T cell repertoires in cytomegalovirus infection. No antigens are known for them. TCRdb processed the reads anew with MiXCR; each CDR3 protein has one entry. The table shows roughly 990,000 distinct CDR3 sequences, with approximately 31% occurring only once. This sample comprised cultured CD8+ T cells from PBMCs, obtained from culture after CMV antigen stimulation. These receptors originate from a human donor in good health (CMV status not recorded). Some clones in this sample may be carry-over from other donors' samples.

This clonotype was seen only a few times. CDR3 amino acids: CASKEDGIYNEQFF. The CDR3 DNA reads as TGTGCCAGCAAGGAGGACGGTATCTACAATGAGCAGTTCTTC. The chain couples TRBV6-1 to TRBJ2-1; TRBD2 is a possible D gene (5 bases). Per germline, CDR1 MNHNS and CDR2 SASEGT. The CDR3 covers 14 residues. V gave up 7 bases and J gave up 3 bases, with 13 bases separating them.

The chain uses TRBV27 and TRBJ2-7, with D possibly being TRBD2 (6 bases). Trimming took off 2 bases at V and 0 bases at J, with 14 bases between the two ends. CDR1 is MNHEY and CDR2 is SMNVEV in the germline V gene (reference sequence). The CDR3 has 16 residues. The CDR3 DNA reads TGTGCCAGCAGTTTAACCCCCACCGGGAGCTCCTACGAGCAGTACTTC. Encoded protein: CASSLTPTGSSYEQYF.